The clone carrying this T cell receptor (beta chain) was observed a single time. Sequencing used immunoSEQ multiplex PCR; TCRdb keeps in-frame clones, though not all of them. The table lists fewer than 400,000 clones, roughly 89% of them singletons. Germline V gene sequence: CDR1 GTSNPN, CDR2 SVGIG (reference sequence). The CDR3 is 10 residues long. The V segment lost 6 bases and the J segment 15 bases; nucleotides outside the gene matches: 5. In Seattle, patients joined the study during active infection and were tracked longitudinally. The sample belongs to a study of blood T cell repertoires in COVID-19.

The chain uses TRBV30 and TRBJ1-6, with 7 bases matching TRBD1. The receptor was derived from a woman in her thirties with COVID-19, enrolled during active disease. Sequenced sample: peripheral blood. The CDR3 DNA follows: TGTGCCTGCCAACAGGGGCACCTCCACTTT. It yields the protein CACQQGHLHF.